This TCR beta chain was recorded in a study of CD8+ T cells in alopecia areata (dated by TCRdb to the late 2010s). Notes on the research overall: The treated patients, all with moderate-to-severe alopecia areata, were enrolled in an open-label pilot trial of oral tofacitinib given at 5 to 10 mg twice daily. Patients stayed on tofacitinib for 6 to 18 months and then had 6 months of follow-up off drug so that delayed response and recurrence could be assessed. In treated patients, disease severity was measured using the SALT score, which gives the percentage of scalp surface area affected. The study used high-throughput TCRbeta sequencing to examine T cell clonal expansion in alopecia areata, in both the C3H/HeJ mouse model and human patients. On the human side, TCRbeta sequencing was run on scalp tissue and on sorted CD4+ and CD8+ peripheral blood T cells from healthy controls and from alopecia areata patients with either patchy or totalis/universalis disease. Biopsies were taken from tofacitinib-treated patients at baseline and at 4 and 24 weeks of treatment, and a later scalp biopsy was taken in several of the tofacitinib-treated patients. Scalp clonality was compared across normal scalp (n=4), patchy alopecia areata scalp (n=8), and alopecia totalis/universalis scalp (n=8). RNA was obtained with the PAXgene miRNA kit for fixed scalp, the miRNeasy kit for PBMCs, and the RNeasy kit for mouse skin. immunoSEQ multiplex PCR using 35 Vbeta forward primers and 13 Jbeta reverse primers was used to amplify TCRbeta CDR3 regions.

The library was made by the immunoSEQ multiplex PCR assay. To provide template for TCR sequencing, every sample had RNA extracted and reverse transcribed into cDNA. First-strand cDNA was synthesized using SuperScript III with a 2:1 mix of oligo-dT and random hexamers. A synthetic immune receptor repertoire was used to measure amplification bias, and any remaining bias was corrected computationally. Per the source publication's procedure: Raw reads were preprocessed to remove errors, and CDR3 was defined by IMGT conventions from the conserved cysteine to phenylalanine. To get clonality, Shannon entropy was normalized by log2 of the number of productive unique TCRs and the result was subtracted from 1. Scalp TCRbeta sequences were cross-referenced with sorted blood CD4 and CD8 repertoires so that the CD4 or CD8 identity of scalp clones could be inferred. The source is immuneACCESS, and TCRdb retained only in-frame sequences with V and J called. Part of the clones is not carried over; for the studies checked, unresolved V genes explain less than half of this, and the remainder is unexplained. D and trimming were read from the DNA, whereas the V and J calls and clone size are those reported in that table. The sample contains tens of thousands of clones, about two thirds of them found a single time. The ten largest account for 15% to 20% of the sample.

In the case of this clone: What this receptor recognizes is not known. Nothing much larger sits one base from this clone, and base qualities are not available.

The paper's findings and limits, for the study overall: Unlike mouse skin, which is dominated by gammadelta T cells, normal human skin has resident alphabeta T cells that are also sequenced, and this complicates analysis of the scalp TCR repertoire. Shared TCR sequences between patients were less evident than in mice, which may be partly attributable to HLA diversity in the patient population. The treated cohort was small, with a single nonresponder, so links between baseline CD8+ expansion and response need larger studies. Higher clonality and more expanded CD8+ clones were observed in lesional scalp than in normal scalp, particularly in alopecia totalis/universalis, a finding suggestive of antigenic drive. Scalp clonality and the number of expanded CD8+ clones among the top 100 scalp clones were significantly decreased by tofacitinib. Many expanded lesional clones persisted in scalp and blood during tofacitinib treatment, which may partly explain relapse after stopping treatment.

The treatment or condition label corresponds to: oral pan-JAK inhibitor, 5-10 mg twice daily. Lesional scalp punch biopsies and peripheral blood were obtained from alopecia areata patients. PBMCs were isolated by density centrifugation and stained for CD3, CD4 and CD8, after which CD4+ and CD8+ T cells were sorted on a FACSAria. From the cysteine up to the phenylalanine, the CDR3 has a length of 13 residues. The kept DNA is CDR3 alone, 39 bases in frame from the first base. Trimming removed 6 bases from V and 3 bases from J, leaving 12 bases between the germline ends. For CDR1 and CDR2, the germline V gene lists SNHLY and FYNNEI.

The sequencing here drew on CD8+ T cells sorted from blood, taken at approximately week 42, from a patient treated with tofacitinib. The chain joins TRBV2 to TRBJ2-7, with the D gene not confidently named. The TCR was taken from a human donor with alopecia areata. CDR3 sequence: CASSPPAFYEQYF. At the DNA level, the sequence is TGTGCCAGCAGCCCCCCAGCCTTCTACGAGCAGTACTTC.